Sequencing of this T cell receptor beta chain was carried out in a study of shared clonotypes between healthy human individuals (dated by TCRdb to 2018 to 2021). Study-level background: Three men and a couple of women, aged 18 to 49 years, made up the cohort. For each donor, three plates each were used for CD4 naive and CD4 memory, two plates were used for CD8 naive, and one plate was used for CD8 memory. To estimate repertoire size and how much clonotype sharing occurs between individuals, the study deeply sequenced the blood TCR repertoires of about 5 healthy adults. Different laboratories and diverse techniques were used to prepare libraries and sequence TCR repertoires, to increase sequencing depth and limit assay-specific biases. Each donor's leukapheresis produced roughly between roughly 0.9 and 8.9 billion PBMCs.

The donors were healthy, HIV-negative adults with no recently reported acute infections or vaccinations. Only Caucasian adults living in Nashville, Tennessee, USA were represented among the donors. Magnetic negative selection was used to enrich CD4+ T cells, after which naive cells were positively selected on CD45RA and the negative fraction became the memory subset. Blood was obtained by leukapheresis, after which PBMCs were separated by Ficoll-Histopaque density gradient centrifugation and cryopreserved in liquid nitrogen vapor phase. Purity and quantity of every magnetically sorted T cell population were checked by analytical flow cytometry. From each sorted fraction, genomic DNA was isolated and quantified by UV absorbance on a Nanodrop 2000c. TCR CDR3 regions were amplified from genomic DNA by multiplex PCR using the deep immunoSEQ assay. Genomic DNA extracted from each cell subset was distributed evenly over all wells of several immunoSEQ 96-well plates, and each plate served as one replicate. For sorted subsets, around 200 ng genomic DNA, equal to some 28,000 T cell genomes, was loaded into each replicate PCR. Purified libraries were quantified with a Qubit 3.0 fluorometer, sized on a Bioanalyzer 2100, and re-quantified with the KAPA Library Quantification kit. A separate single-read 150-cycle Illumina NextSeq 550 flow cell was used to sequence each immunoSEQ 96-well plate. The study's processing was this. Because the immunoSEQ output held only junctional sequences and lacked quality scores, the filtering could not match the filtering applied to full-length reads. Sequences were annotated with PyIR, a Python wrapper for IgBLAST v1.9, and V/J genes and CDR3 were assigned using IMGT germline references. Reads were filtered out if the reads had weak V/J assignments (E-value above 1e-6), no CDR3, stop codons, out-of-frame junctions, or ambiguous translated residues. V3J clonotypes were defined by identical inferred V gene, J gene, and CDR3 amino acid sequence. Percentage overlap between repertoires was computed as shared unique clonotypes divided by the size of the smaller repertoire. RTK rarefaction, the Chao1 estimator, and Recon v2.1 estimates of unobserved clonotypes were used to assess repertoire richness. Generation probabilities for all TCRbeta clonotypes obtained by the gDNA method from several donors were computed using OLGA. Imported from immuneACCESS, the table was reduced by TCRdb to in-frame sequences with V and J called. These copies leave out some clones; in studies compared against another copy, an unresolved V gene accounts for under half, and the cause of the remainder is not known. For V, J and clone size, that table is used; D and trimming come from the DNA. The sample includes about 770,000 clones, with over 55% observed a single time. The ten top clones hold under 2% of the sample.

This clone was detected a few times. What this receptor recognizes is not known. Per-base qualities were not stored, and no clone one base away is much larger. V drops 2 bases and J drops 3 bases, leaving 16 bases in between. CDR1 and CDR2, per the germline V gene, are MGHDK and SYGVNS. The CDR3, from cysteine to phenylalanine, totals 17 residues. Solely the CDR3 DNA is kept, with 51 bases framed from the first base. Overall study outcomes, separate from this receptor: Across a handful of donors, approximately 5% of naive CD4, approximately 4% of naive CD8, 2.3% of memory CD4, and around 0.4% of memory CD8 clonotypes were shared. Sampling was restricted to blood, and TCR repertoires in tissues likely differ from the TCR repertoires found in blood. Because the study included a small number of donors, the genetic and exposure-history diversity represented was limited. Naive subsets generally had larger estimated clonotype richness than memory subsets did. Even with the large sequencing depth, rarefaction of the sorted-subset datasets indicated that sequencing was incomplete. Compared with non-shared clonotypes, the clonotypes found in all four sorted-subset donors had higher generation probabilities. Pairwise subsampling indicated that sequencing depth was expected to affect the degree of clonotype sharing among donors.

The sequence was obtained from a woman aged 25 to 45 in good health. Sequencing was performed on memory CD4+ T cells sorted from blood. The meaning of the sample's cell subset or site label: CD45RA-negative fraction. This chain joins TRBV25-1 to TRBJ1-4; the D gene cannot be resolved reliably. The nucleotide sequence reads as follows: TGTGCCAGCAGTGAACTCCATGCCGGAACGGCTAATGAAAAACTGTTTTTT. Its protein reads: CASSELHAGTANEKLFF.